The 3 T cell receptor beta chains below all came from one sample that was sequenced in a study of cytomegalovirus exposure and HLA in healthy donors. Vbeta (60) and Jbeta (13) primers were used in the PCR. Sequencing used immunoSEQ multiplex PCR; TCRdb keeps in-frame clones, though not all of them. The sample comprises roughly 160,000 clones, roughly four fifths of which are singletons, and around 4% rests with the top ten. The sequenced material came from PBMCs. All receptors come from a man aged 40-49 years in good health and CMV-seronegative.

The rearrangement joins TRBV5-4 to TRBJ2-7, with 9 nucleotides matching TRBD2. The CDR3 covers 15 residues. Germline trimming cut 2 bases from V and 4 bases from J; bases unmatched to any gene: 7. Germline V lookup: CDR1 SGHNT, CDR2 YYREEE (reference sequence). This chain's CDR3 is CASSFRQTSGYEQYF. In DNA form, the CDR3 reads TGTGCCAGCAGCTTCCGGCAGACTAGCGGTTACGAGCAGTACTTC.

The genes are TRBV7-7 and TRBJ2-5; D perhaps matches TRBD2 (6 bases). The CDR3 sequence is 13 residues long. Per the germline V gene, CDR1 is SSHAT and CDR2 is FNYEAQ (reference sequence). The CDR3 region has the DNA TGTGCTAGCCAGGGAGCGGGTGGGGAGACCCAGTACTTC. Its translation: CASQGAGGETQYF.

CDR3 amino acids: CASSVLGSSEGNTIYF. Here the CDR3 DNA reads TGTGCCAGCAGCGTGTTGGGCTCATCTGAGGGAAACACCATATATTTT. J is TRBJ1-3 and V is TRBV5-6; D gene ambiguous. Trimming pared 4 bases from V and 4 bases from J, leaving 18 bases between. The germline V gene encodes CDR1 SGHDT and CDR2 YYEEEE. The CDR3 length is 16 residues.